Here is one TCR beta chain with its context. This sample was included in a study of blood T cell repertoires in COVID-19. The overall study: Acute-phase and convalescent COVID-19 samples originated in the United States, Italy and Spain. The cDNA or gDNA used as material had been derived from T cells, B-cell-depleted T cells, or PBMCs.

Trimming cost V 8 bases and J 0 bases; bases outside gene matches: 2. The CDR3 consists of 14 residues. Germline V gene sequence: CDR1 ENHRY, CDR2 SYGVKD. Original processing methods: Reference gene primers were amplified, and this amplification served to estimate nucleated cell counts. Measured with immunoSEQ multiplex PCR; TCRdb has only the in-frame clones, and not every one. V, J and clone size are those of that table, while D and trimming were read from the DNA. The data contain some 80,000 clones, about 73% of them singletons. The rearrangement links TRBV10-3 to TRBJ2-2; TRBD1 matches 8 bases. This TCR came from a man between 60 and 75 years old with COVID-19, enrolled during active disease. The sample comprised peripheral blood. Here the CDR3 DNA reads TGTGCCATCCCCAGGGGGCCGAACACCGGGGAGCTGTTTTTT. Protein product: CAIPRGPNTGELFF.